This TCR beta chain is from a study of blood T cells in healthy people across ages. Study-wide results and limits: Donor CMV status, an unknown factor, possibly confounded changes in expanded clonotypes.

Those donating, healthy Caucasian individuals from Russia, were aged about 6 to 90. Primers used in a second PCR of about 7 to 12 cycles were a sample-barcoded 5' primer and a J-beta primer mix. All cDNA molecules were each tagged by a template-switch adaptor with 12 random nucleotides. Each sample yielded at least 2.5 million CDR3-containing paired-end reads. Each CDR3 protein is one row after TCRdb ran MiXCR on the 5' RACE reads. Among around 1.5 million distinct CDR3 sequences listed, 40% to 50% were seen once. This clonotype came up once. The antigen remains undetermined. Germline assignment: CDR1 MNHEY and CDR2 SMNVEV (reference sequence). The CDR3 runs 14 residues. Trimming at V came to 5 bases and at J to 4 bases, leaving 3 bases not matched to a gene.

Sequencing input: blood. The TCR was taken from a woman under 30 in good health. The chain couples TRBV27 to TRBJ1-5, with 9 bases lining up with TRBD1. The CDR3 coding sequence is TGTGCCAGCAGTGGGACAGGGACAAATCAGCCCCAGCATTTT. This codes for CASSGTGTNQPQHF.